This is a list of T cell receptor beta chains from one sample in a study of cytomegalovirus exposure and HLA in healthy donors. Produced via immunoSEQ multiplex PCR; TCRdb's table is partial and in-frame only. Seen here are 150,000 to 200,000 clones, about nine tenths observed once, and the top ten hold approximately 5%. The sequenced sample consisted of PBMCs. These receptors came from a woman aged 25 to 39 in good health and CMV-seronegative. The CDR3 runs from the conserved cysteine through the conserved F or W. D genes are given only for firm matches. Where a row states a size, it is once, few, many or the class of an expanded clone; other rows omit it.

clone size: -; D gene: TRBD1; J gene: TRBJ2-7; V gene: TRBV4-3; CDR3 DNA: TGCGCCAGCAGCCAGGAGATACGGGACAGGTACACCTACGAGCAGTACTTC; CDR3 protein: CASSQEIRDRYTYEQYF
clone size: -; D gene: TRBD1; J gene: TRBJ1-4; V gene: TRBV30; CDR3 DNA: TGTGCCTTAAAGAGGACAGGGAGTGAAAAACTGTTTTTT; CDR3 protein: CALKRTGSEKLFF
clone size: -; D gene: -; J gene: TRBJ2-3; V gene: TRBV4-3; CDR3 DNA: TGCGCCAGCAGCCAAGTCACAGACACAGATACGCAGTATTTT; CDR3 protein: CASSQVTDTDTQYF
clone size: -; D gene: -; J gene: TRBJ1-1; V gene: TRBV6-5; CDR3 DNA: TGTGCCAGCAGGACGCGGGGTGAAGCTTTCTTT; CDR3 protein: CASRTRGEAFF
clone size: -; D gene: -; J gene: TRBJ1-4; V gene: TRBV4-1; CDR3 DNA: TGCGCCAGCAGCCCGGGGGAGGGTAATGAAAAACTGTTTTTT; CDR3 protein: CASSPGEGNEKLFF
clone size: -; D gene: TRBD2; J gene: TRBJ2-1; V gene: TRBV2; CDR3 DNA: TGTGCCAGCAGTGAAGCGTGGCTAGCGGGAGGCACTGAGCAGTTCTTC; CDR3 protein: CASSEAWLAGGTEQFF
clone size: -; D gene: -; J gene: TRBJ1-1; V gene: TRBV10-3; CDR3 DNA: TGTGCCATCAGTGGAGGGGTGAACACTGAAGCTTTCTTT; CDR3 protein: CAISGGVNTEAFF
clone size: -; D gene: -; J gene: TRBJ1-1; V gene: TRBV27; CDR3 DNA: TGTGCCAGCCGTAGGGGGGGGAATAAGAACACTGAAGCTTTCTTT; CDR3 protein: CASRRGGNKNTEAFF
clone size: -; D gene: -; J gene: TRBJ2-2; V gene: TRBV2; CDR3 DNA: TGTGCCAGCAGTGAAGGTTTCGGGGCGGGGGCAAACACCGGGGAGCTGTTTTTT; CDR3 protein: CASSEGFGAGANTGELFF
clone size: -; D gene: -; J gene: TRBJ2-3; V gene: TRBV19; CDR3 DNA: TGTGCCAGTAGTACGGGGGATACGCAGTATTTT; CDR3 protein: CASSTGDTQYF
clone size: -; D gene: -; J gene: TRBJ2-7; V gene: TRBV28; CDR3 DNA: TGTGCCAGCAGTTTAAGAACGGGACGGAGCACCTACGAGCAGTACTTC; CDR3 protein: CASSLRTGRSTYEQYF
clone size: -; D gene: -; J gene: TRBJ2-1; V gene: TRBV13; CDR3 DNA: TGTGCCAGCAGCTCAGCAGGAAGGCGCTACAATGAGCAGTTCTTC; CDR3 protein: CASSSAGRRYNEQFF
clone size: -; D gene: -; J gene: TRBJ1-1; V gene: TRBV7-9; CDR3 DNA: TGTGCCAGCAGCTACGGCTTACCGAACACTGAAGCTTTCTTT; CDR3 protein: CASSYGLPNTEAFF
clone size: once; D gene: -; J gene: TRBJ1-1; V gene: TRBV7-2; CDR3 DNA: TGTGCCAGCAGTTCAGACGGGGCGGGGACTGAAGCTTTCTTT; CDR3 protein: CASSSDGAGTEAFF
clone size: -; D gene: -; J gene: TRBJ1-2; V gene: TRBV27; CDR3 DNA: TGTGCCAGCAGTTTACAGGGTGGAAATGGCTACACCTTC; CDR3 protein: CASSLQGGNGYTF
clone size: -; D gene: TRBD2; J gene: TRBJ2-5; V gene: TRBV4-1; CDR3 DNA: TGCGCCAGCAGCGTAAGACTAGCGGGAGGTGAAGAGACCCAGTACTTC; CDR3 protein: CASSVRLAGGEETQYF
clone size: -; D gene: -; J gene: TRBJ1-3; V gene: TRBV5-1; CDR3 DNA: TGCGCCAGCAGCTCCGGAATAACTGGAAACACCATATATTTT; CDR3 protein: CASSSGITGNTIYF
clone size: once; D gene: -; J gene: TRBJ2-5; V gene: TRBV7-7; CDR3 DNA: TGTGCCAGCAGCCGAAGTACAGGTAAGGTTAGGGAGACCCAGTACTTC; CDR3 protein: CASSRSTGKVRETQYF
clone size: -; D gene: TRBD2; J gene: TRBJ2-7; V gene: TRBV27; CDR3 DNA: TGTGCCAGCAGCCCTCTAGCGGGAATAACCTACGAGCAGTACTTC; CDR3 protein: CASSPLAGITYEQYF
clone size: many; D gene: -; J gene: TRBJ2-2; V gene: TRBV27; CDR3 DNA: TGTGCCAGCAGTTTAAACCCGTCGACCCTATGGAACACCGGGGAGCTGTTTTTT; CDR3 protein: CASSLNPSTLWNTGELFF
clone size: -; D gene: TRBD2; J gene: TRBJ2-7; V gene: TRBV19; CDR3 DNA: TGTGCCAGTAGTGACAGCGGGGGCTCCTACGAGCAGTACTTC; CDR3 protein: CASSDSGGSYEQYF
clone size: -; D gene: TRBD2; J gene: TRBJ2-3; V gene: TRBV6-1; CDR3 DNA: TGTGCCAGCAGTGGGCTACTAGCGGGGAGCACAGATACGCAGTATTTT; CDR3 protein: CASSGLLAGSTDTQYF
clone size: -; D gene: -; J gene: TRBJ2-7; V gene: TRBV7-2; CDR3 DNA: TGTGCCAGCAGCTTTAACCCCCTCGGCGCACGCTCCTACGAGCAGTACTTC; CDR3 protein: CASSFNPLGARSYEQYF
clone size: few; D gene: -; J gene: TRBJ1-5; V gene: TRBV11-2; CDR3 DNA: TGTGCCAGCAGCTTAGAGCAGAGTCAGCCCCAGCATTTT; CDR3 protein: CASSLEQSQPQHF
clone size: -; D gene: -; J gene: TRBJ1-2; V gene: TRBV29-1; CDR3 DNA: TGCAGCGTTGACCGCAGGGTCGTTGGCTACACCTTC; CDR3 protein: CSVDRRVVGYTF
clone size: -; D gene: -; J gene: TRBJ1-2; V gene: TRBV4-1; CDR3 DNA: TGCGCCAGCAGCCAAGATGGTGCGGAACCTCCGATCTATGGCTACACCTTC; CDR3 protein: CASSQDGAEPPIYGYTF
clone size: -; D gene: -; J gene: TRBJ1-5; V gene: TRBV28; CDR3 DNA: TGTGCCAGCAGTTTTTGGTATAGCAATCAGCCCCAGCATTTT; CDR3 protein: CASSFWYSNQPQHF
clone size: once; D gene: -; J gene: TRBJ2-7; V gene: TRBV5-1; CDR3 DNA: TGCGCCAGCAGCCTTCCTGGGGACTACGAGCAGTACTTC; CDR3 protein: CASSLPGDYEQYF
clone size: once; D gene: -; J gene: TRBJ1-5; V gene: TRBV7-8; CDR3 DNA: TGTGCCAGCAGCGGGCATGACAGCTATAGCAATCAGCCCCAGCATTTT; CDR3 protein: CASSGHDSYSNQPQHF
clone size: -; D gene: -; J gene: TRBJ1-2; V gene: TRBV6-6; CDR3 DNA: TGTGCCAGCAGTCCTAGGGGGGATAACTATGGCTACACCTTC; CDR3 protein: CASSPRGDNYGYTF
clone size: once; D gene: TRBD2; J gene: TRBJ2-7; V gene: TRBV2; CDR3 DNA: TGTGCCAGCAGTGTTAACGGGGGGAAGGACGAGCAGTACTTC; CDR3 protein: CASSVNGGKDEQYF
clone size: once; D gene: -; J gene: TRBJ1-1; V gene: TRBV4-1; CDR3 DNA: TGCGCCAGCAGCCAAGGTCCAGGTAACACTGAAGCTTTCTTT; CDR3 protein: CASSQGPGNTEAFF
clone size: -; D gene: TRBD2; J gene: TRBJ2-1; V gene: TRBV11-2; CDR3 DNA: TGTGCCAGCAGCTCCACCACTAGCGAGAAATACAATGAGCAGTTCTTC; CDR3 protein: CASSSTTSEKYNEQFF
clone size: -; D gene: TRBD2; J gene: TRBJ2-7; V gene: TRBV27; CDR3 DNA: TGTGCCAGCAGTTTAAGGGCTAGCGGCGAGCAGTACTTC; CDR3 protein: CASSLRASGEQYF
clone size: -; D gene: -; J gene: TRBJ2-6; V gene: TRBV27; CDR3 DNA: TGTGCCAGCAGTCGCCTGGGTGGGGCCAACGTCCTGACTTTC; CDR3 protein: CASSRLGGANVLTF
clone size: -; D gene: TRBD1; J gene: TRBJ1-6; V gene: TRBV19; CDR3 DNA: TGTGCCAGTAGGACTGACCCGAGACGGGCGACAGGGGACTATCAAGGGTCACCCCTCCACTTT; CDR3 protein: CASRTDPRRATGDYQGSPLHF
clone size: -; D gene: -; J gene: TRBJ2-1; V gene: TRBV4-3; CDR3 DNA: TGCGCCAGCAGCCACGATACTAGCATTGGGAGCTCCTACAATGAGCAGTTCTTC; CDR3 protein: CASSHDTSIGSSYNEQFF
clone size: -; D gene: TRBD1; J gene: TRBJ2-2; V gene: TRBV27; CDR3 DNA: TGTGCCAGCAGCCGTGCTGGCGGGACAGGGATGAACACCGGGGAGCTGTTTTTT; CDR3 protein: CASSRAGGTGMNTGELFF
clone size: -; D gene: TRBD2; J gene: TRBJ2-1; V gene: TRBV2; CDR3 DNA: TGTGCCAGCAGTGAATATAGCGGGTTGGCTAATGAGCAGTTCTTC; CDR3 protein: CASSEYSGLANEQFF
clone size: once; D gene: -; J gene: TRBJ2-7; V gene: TRBV5-1; CDR3 DNA: TGCGCCAGCAGCTTAGCACTAGGACAGATCTACGAGCAGTACTTC; CDR3 protein: CASSLALGQIYEQYF
clone size: -; D gene: TRBD1; J gene: TRBJ2-7; V gene: TRBV9; CDR3 DNA: TGTGCCAGCAGCCCAGGGACAGGCTACGAGCAGTACTTC; CDR3 protein: CASSPGTGYEQYF
clone size: -; D gene: -; J gene: TRBJ1-3; V gene: TRBV5-1; CDR3 DNA: TGCGCCAGCAGCTTGACCGGGGCCACTGGAAACACCATATATTTT; CDR3 protein: CASSLTGATGNTIYF
clone size: -; D gene: -; J gene: TRBJ1-2; V gene: TRBV9; CDR3 DNA: TGTGCCAGCACGCTCGGGTCAGGGGCGGACTATGGCTACACCTTC; CDR3 protein: CASTLGSGADYGYTF
clone size: -; D gene: -; J gene: TRBJ1-2; V gene: TRBV4-1; CDR3 DNA: TGCGCCAGCAGCCAAGATAGGGACGAGACATATGGCTACACCTTC; CDR3 protein: CASSQDRDETYGYTF
clone size: few; D gene: -; J gene: TRBJ1-6; V gene: TRBV7-3; CDR3 DNA: TGTGCCAGCAGCTCAACAGGGTTGGACTCACCCCTCCACTTT; CDR3 protein: CASSSTGLDSPLHF
clone size: -; D gene: -; J gene: TRBJ2-7; V gene: TRBV28; CDR3 DNA: TGTGCCAGCAGTTTACCCGGGAGCTCCTACGAGCAGTACTTC; CDR3 protein: CASSLPGSSYEQYF
clone size: -; D gene: -; J gene: TRBJ1-5; V gene: TRBV19; CDR3 DNA: TGTGCCAGTAGTATAGTGGACAATCAGCCCCAGCATTTT; CDR3 protein: CASSIVDNQPQHF
clone size: -; D gene: -; J gene: TRBJ2-3; V gene: TRBV27; CDR3 DNA: TGTGCCAGCAGTTTAAGTCTCGGGACGGCTAGCACAGATACGCAGTATTTT; CDR3 protein: CASSLSLGTASTDTQYF
clone size: -; D gene: -; J gene: TRBJ1-1; V gene: TRBV19; CDR3 DNA: TGTGCCAGTAGTATCAGGGCGGCGGATCCCACTGAAGCTTTCTTT; CDR3 protein: CASSIRAADPTEAFF
clone size: -; D gene: TRBD1; J gene: TRBJ2-7; V gene: TRBV4-3; CDR3 DNA: TGCGCCAGCTCCCCGGGACAGGGGGCCTACGAGCAGTACTTC; CDR3 protein: CASSPGQGAYEQYF
clone size: -; D gene: -; J gene: TRBJ1-3; V gene: TRBV11-1; CDR3 DNA: TGTGCCAGCAGCACGGACAGACTCGGCTCTGGAAACACCATATATTTT; CDR3 protein: CASSTDRLGSGNTIYF
clone size: -; D gene: -; J gene: TRBJ2-3; V gene: TRBV5-1; CDR3 DNA: TGCGCCAGCAGCTCCAACAGAGATACGCAGTATTTT; CDR3 protein: CASSSNRDTQYF
clone size: -; D gene: TRBD2; J gene: TRBJ2-5; V gene: TRBV15; CDR3 DNA: TGTGCCACCAGCAGAGATCGCGCGGGAGGGCCGCACGGGACCCAGTACTTC; CDR3 protein: CATSRDRAGGPHGTQYF
clone size: -; D gene: -; J gene: TRBJ1-2; V gene: TRBV7-2; CDR3 DNA: TGTGCCAGCAGCCCCTTTGACTATGGCTACACCTTC; CDR3 protein: CASSPFDYGYTF
clone size: -; D gene: -; J gene: TRBJ1-2; V gene: TRBV6-6; CDR3 DNA: TGTGCCAGCAGTTACCCCCAAGTAGCTAACTATGGCTACACCTTC; CDR3 protein: CASSYPQVANYGYTF